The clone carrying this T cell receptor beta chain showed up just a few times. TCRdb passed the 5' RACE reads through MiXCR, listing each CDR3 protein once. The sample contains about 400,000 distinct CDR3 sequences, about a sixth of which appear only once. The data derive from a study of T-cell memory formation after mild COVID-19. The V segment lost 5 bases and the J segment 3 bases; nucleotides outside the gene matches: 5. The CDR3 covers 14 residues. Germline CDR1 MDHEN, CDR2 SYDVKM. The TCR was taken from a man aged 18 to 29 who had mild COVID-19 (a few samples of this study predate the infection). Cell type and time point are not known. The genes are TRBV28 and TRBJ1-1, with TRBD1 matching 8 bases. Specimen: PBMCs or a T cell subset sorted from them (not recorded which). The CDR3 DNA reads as TGTGCCAGCAGTCGGTACAGGGGGGACACTGAAGCTTTCTTT. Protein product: CASSRYRGDTEAFF.